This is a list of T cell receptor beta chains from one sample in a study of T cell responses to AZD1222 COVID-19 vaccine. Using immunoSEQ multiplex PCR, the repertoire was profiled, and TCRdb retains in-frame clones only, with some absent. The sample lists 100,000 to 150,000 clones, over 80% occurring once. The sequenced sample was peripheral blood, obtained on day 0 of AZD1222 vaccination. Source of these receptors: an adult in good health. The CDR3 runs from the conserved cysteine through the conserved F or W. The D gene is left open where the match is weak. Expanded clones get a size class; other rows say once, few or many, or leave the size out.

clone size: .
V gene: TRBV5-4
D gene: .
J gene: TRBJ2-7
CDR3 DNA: TGTGCCAGCAGCTTGTCCCCCTTTAGGAGCTCCTACGAGCAGTACTTC
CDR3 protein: CASSLSPFRSSYEQYF

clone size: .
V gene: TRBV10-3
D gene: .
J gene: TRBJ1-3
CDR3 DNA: TGTGCCCTCGACGAAATGGATGGAAACACCATATATTTT
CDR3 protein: CALDEMDGNTIYF

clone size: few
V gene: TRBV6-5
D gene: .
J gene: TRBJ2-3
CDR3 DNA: TGTGCCAGCAGTTACTCAGACCCGTGGGGCACAGATACGCAGTATTTT
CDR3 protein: CASSYSDPWGTDTQYF

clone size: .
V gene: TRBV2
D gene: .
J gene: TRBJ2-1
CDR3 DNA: TGTGCCAGCAGGAGGGGACACAACAATGAGCAGTTCTTC
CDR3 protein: CASRRGHNNEQFF

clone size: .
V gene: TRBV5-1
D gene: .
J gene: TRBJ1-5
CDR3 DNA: TGCGCCAGCAGTCACGAGGACGGGGCCCAGCATTTT
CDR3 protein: CASSHEDGAQHF

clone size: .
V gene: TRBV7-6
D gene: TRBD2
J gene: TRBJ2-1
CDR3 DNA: TGTGCCAGCACTCTAGCGGGCTCCTACAATGAGCAGTTCTTC
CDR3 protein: CASTLAGSYNEQFF

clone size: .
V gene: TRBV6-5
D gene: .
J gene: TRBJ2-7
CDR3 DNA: TGTGCCAGCAGTCGAGGGAGGAGTCGGACCTACGAGCAGTACTTC
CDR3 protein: CASSRGRSRTYEQYF

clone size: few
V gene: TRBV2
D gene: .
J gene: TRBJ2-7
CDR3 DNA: TGTGCCAGCAGTACTTCCTACGAGCAGTACTTC
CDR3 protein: CASSTSYEQYF

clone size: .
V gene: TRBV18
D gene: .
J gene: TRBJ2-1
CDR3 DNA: TGTGCCAGCTCACCCCCGACGGACTCGGGGCGGTACAATGAGCAGTTCTTC
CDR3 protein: CASSPPTDSGRYNEQFF

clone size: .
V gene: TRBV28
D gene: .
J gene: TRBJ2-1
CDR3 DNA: TGTGCCAGCAGTTTATTCAGGGGAGAGGGTAATGAGCAGTTCTTC
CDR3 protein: CASSLFRGEGNEQFF

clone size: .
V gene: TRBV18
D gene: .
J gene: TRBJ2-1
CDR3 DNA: TGTGCCAGTTCAGAGGAATCTTGGGCCCCTAACAATGAGCAGTTCTTC
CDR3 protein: CASSEESWAPNNEQFF

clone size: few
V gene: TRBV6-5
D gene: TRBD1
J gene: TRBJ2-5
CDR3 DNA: TGTGCCAGCAAGGGGACAGGGCCCCAAGAGACCCAGTACTTC
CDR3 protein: CASKGTGPQETQYF

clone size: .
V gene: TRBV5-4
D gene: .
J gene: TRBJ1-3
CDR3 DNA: TGTGCCAGCAGAGAGGGGGTCCTTGGAAACACCATATATTTT
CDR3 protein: CASREGVLGNTIYF

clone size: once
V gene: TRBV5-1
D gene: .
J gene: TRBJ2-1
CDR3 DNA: TGCGCCAGCAGCATTCTGGGAAGCTCCTACAATGAGCAGTTCTTC
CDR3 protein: CASSILGSSYNEQFF

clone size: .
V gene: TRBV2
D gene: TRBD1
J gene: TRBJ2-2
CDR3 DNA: TGTGCCAGCAGCCCGGGACAGGTCTCCACCGGGGAGCTGTTTTTT
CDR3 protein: CASSPGQVSTGELFF

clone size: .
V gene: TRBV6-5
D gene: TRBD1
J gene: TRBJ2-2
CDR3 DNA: TGTGCCAGCTCAGGGGGCACGAACACCGGGGAGCTGTTTTTT
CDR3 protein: CASSGGTNTGELFF

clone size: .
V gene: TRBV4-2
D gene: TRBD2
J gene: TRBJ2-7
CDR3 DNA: TGTGCCAGCAGCCAAGCGGGAGGAACCTACGAGCAGTACTTC
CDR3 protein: CASSQAGGTYEQYF

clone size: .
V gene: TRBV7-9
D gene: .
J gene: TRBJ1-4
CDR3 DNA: TGTGCCAGTTCGGAGATGGATAATGAAAAACTGTTTTTT
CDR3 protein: CASSEMDNEKLFF

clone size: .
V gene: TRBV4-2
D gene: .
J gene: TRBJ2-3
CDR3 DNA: TGTGCCAGCAGCTCTACCCGGGAGTCGGCAGATACGCAGTATTTT
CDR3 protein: CASSSTRESADTQYF

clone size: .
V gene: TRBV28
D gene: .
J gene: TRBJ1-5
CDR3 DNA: TGTGCCAGCAGTTTCCGACCTGGGCAGCCCCAGCATTTT
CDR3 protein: CASSFRPGQPQHF

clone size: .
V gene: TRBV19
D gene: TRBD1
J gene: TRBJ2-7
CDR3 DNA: TGTGCCAGTAGTATAGCTGGGACAGGCCTAGGCTACGAGCAGTACTTC
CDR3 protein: CASSIAGTGLGYEQYF

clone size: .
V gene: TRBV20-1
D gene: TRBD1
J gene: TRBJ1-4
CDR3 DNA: TGCAGTGCTAGTGGCGGAGGGGGCGAGGAAAAACTGTTTTTT
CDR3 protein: CSASGGGGEEKLFF

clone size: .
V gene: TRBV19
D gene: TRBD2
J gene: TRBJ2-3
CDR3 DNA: TGTGCCAGTAGTATGAGCGGGAGAACAGATACGCAGTATTTT
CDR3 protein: CASSMSGRTDTQYF

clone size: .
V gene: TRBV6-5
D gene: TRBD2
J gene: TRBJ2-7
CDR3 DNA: TGTGCCAGCAGTTTAGCGGGAGCTTCCTACGAGCAGTACTTC
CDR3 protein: CASSLAGASYEQYF

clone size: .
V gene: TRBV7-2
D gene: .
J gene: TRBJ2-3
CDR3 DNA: TGTGCCAGCAGCTTAAGGGGGGGGAGGGCAGATACGCAGTATTTT
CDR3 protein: CASSLRGGRADTQYF

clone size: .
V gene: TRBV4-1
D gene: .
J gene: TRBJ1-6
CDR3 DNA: TGCGCCAGCAGCCAAGATGACAGGAGCTCCTATAATTCACCCCTCCACTTT
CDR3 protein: CASSQDDRSSYNSPLHF

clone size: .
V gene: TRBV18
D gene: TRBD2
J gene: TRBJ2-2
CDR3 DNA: TGTGCCAGCTCACTACAAGGACTAGTCGCCGGGGAGCTGTTTTTT
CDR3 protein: CASSLQGLVAGELFF

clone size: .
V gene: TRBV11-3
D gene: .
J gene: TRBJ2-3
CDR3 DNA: TGTGCCAGCAGCTTGGGCCAAAGCACAGATACGCAGTATTTT
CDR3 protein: CASSLGQSTDTQYF

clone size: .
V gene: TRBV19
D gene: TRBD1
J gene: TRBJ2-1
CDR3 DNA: TGTGCCAGTAGTCCCTCCCTAAGACAGGGAACGGATGAGCAGTTCTTC
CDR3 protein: CASSPSLRQGTDEQFF

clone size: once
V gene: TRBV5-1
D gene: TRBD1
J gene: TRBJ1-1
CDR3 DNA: TGCGCCAGCAGCTTGGACAGGGGGCAGATTGGGACTGAAGCTTTCTTT
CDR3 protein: CASSLDRGQIGTEAFF

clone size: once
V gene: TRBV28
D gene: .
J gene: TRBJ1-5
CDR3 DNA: TGTGCCAGCAGTAAAGGGGGGGTTGGCAATCAGCCCCAGCATTTT
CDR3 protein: CASSKGGVGNQPQHF

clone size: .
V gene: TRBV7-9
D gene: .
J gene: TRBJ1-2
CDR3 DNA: TGTGCCAGCAGCCCCCCAGTTGGGTGGACTAACTATGGCTACACCTTC
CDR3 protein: CASSPPVGWTNYGYTF

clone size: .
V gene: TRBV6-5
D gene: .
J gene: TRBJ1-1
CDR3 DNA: TGTGCCAGCACCTTAAGTGGGGAGGACACTGAAGCTTTCTTT
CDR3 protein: CASTLSGEDTEAFF

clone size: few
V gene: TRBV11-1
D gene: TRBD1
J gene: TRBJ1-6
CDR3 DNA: TGTGCCAGCAGCTCTACGGACAGGCTTAATTCACCCCTCCACTTT
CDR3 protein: CASSSTDRLNSPLHF

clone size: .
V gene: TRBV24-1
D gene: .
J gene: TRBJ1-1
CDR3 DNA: TGTGCCACTCAGGGGTATAGCACTGAAGCTTTCTTT
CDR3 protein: CATQGYSTEAFF

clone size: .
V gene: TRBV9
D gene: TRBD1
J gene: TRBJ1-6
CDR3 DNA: TGTGCCAGCGGGGGGACAGGGGATGGTTCACCCCTCCACTTT
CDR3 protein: CASGGTGDGSPLHF

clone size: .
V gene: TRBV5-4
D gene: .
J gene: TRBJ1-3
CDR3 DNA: TGTGCCAGCAGCCCGATGGGGGCTGGAAACACCATATATTTT
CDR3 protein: CASSPMGAGNTIYF

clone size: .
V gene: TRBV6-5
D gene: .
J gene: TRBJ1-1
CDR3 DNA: TGTGCCAGCACCTTGAGAGGGAGTAACACTGAAGCTTTCTTT
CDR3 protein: CASTLRGSNTEAFF

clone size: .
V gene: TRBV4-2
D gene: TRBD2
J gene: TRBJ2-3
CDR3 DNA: TGTGCCAGCAGCCAACGGACTAGCGGGGGGGTTCTCCGCACAGATACGCAGTATTTT
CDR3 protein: CASSQRTSGGVLRTDTQYF

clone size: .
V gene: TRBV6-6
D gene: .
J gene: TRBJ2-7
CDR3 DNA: TGTGCCAGCAGACAGGTCTACGAGCAGTACTTC
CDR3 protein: CASRQVYEQYF

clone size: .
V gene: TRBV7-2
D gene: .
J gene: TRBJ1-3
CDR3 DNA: TGTGCCAGCAGCCCCCAAGCGGTCATATCTGGAAACACCATATATTTT
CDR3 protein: CASSPQAVISGNTIYF

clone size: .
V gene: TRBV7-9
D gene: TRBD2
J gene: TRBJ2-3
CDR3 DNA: TGTGCCAGCAGCTTACGACTAGCTATCACAGATACGCAGTATTTT
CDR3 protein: CASSLRLAITDTQYF

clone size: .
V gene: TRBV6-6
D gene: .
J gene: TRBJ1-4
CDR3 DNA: TGTGCCAGCAGTTCTTTACTAGTTAGACAAGAAAAACTGTTTTTT
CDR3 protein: CASSSLLVRQEKLFF